The 32 T cell receptor beta chains given below trace back to one sample, sequenced in a study of blood T cell repertoires in COVID-19. The repertoire was sequenced with immunoSEQ multiplex PCR; TCRdb's copy has only in-frame clones and lacks some. Here the sample spans over 120,000 clones, 87% being singletons. The sample taken for sequencing was peripheral blood. The source is a woman in her forties or fifties with acute or convalescent COVID-19.

In this sample, this clone turned up many times. This chain's CDR3 is CSVAGDSSSYEQYF. CDR3 coding DNA: TGCAGCGTTGCGGGGGACAGCAGCTCCTACGAGCAGTACTTC. The chain recombines TRBV29-1 with TRBJ2-7; maybe TRBD1 (7 bases). The germline V gene encodes CDR1 SQVTM and CDR2 ANQGSEA. This CDR3 has 14 amino acids. The ends were cut back, 4 bases at V and 0 bases at J, with 13 bases in the middle.

The chain uses TRBV7-7 and TRBJ1-4; weak D call: TRBD1 (5 bases). In germline, CDR1 is SSHAT, CDR2 FNYEAQ (reference sequence). This CDR3 region has 14 residues. V lost 3 bases and J 4 bases, leaving 9 bases between the germline ends. The CDR3 bases are TGTGCCAGCAGCTTGGACACGAATAATGAAAAACTGTTTTTT. Protein sequence: CASSLDTNNEKLFF.

The chain recombines TRBV6-5 with TRBJ1-5; D is undetermined. This CDR3 region has 14 residues. Germline assignment: CDR1 MNHEY and CDR2 SVGAGI. Trimming took 2 bases from V and 3 from J, leaving 8 bases between them. DNA for the CDR3: TGTGCCAGCAGTTACCCAGGAATCAATCAGCCCCAGCATTTT. Translated, it gives CASSYPGINQPQHF.

This chain joins TRBV27 and TRBJ1-1, with D perhaps TRBD1 (6 bases). Trimming took off 3 bases at V and 4 bases at J, with 6 bases between the two ends. CDR1 and CDR2 (germline): MNHEY, SMNVEV (reference sequence). The CDR3 length is 12 residues. DNA of the CDR3: TGTGCCAGCAGTTTCAGGGGCACTGAAGCTTTCTTT. This translates into CASSFRGTEAFF.

J is TRBJ2-5 and V is TRBV7-7; 11 nucleotides match TRBD2. CDR3 length equals 15 residues. CDR1 is SSHAT, CDR2 FNYEAQ, per germline (reference sequence). The junction had 3 bases not matched to a gene; V was cut back by 1 base and J by 5 bases. This CDR3 reads CASSLEASGGETQYF. The CDR3 DNA reads as TGTGCCAGCAGCTTAGAAGCTAGCGGGGGGGAGACCCAGTACTTC.

This chain joins TRBV9 and TRBJ1-2; D call uncertain. Germline assignment: CDR1 SGDLS and CDR2 YYNGEE. Trimming left V 0 bases short and J 0 bases short, with 3 bases between. CDR3 length equals 13 residues. The CDR3: CASSVAANYGYTF. In nucleotides, the CDR3 is TGTGCCAGCAGCGTAGCAGCTAACTATGGCTACACCTTC.

The chain links TRBV30 to TRBJ1-1; a possible D gene is TRBD1 (5 bases). CDR1 and CDR2 (germline): GTSNPN, SVGIG (reference sequence). This CDR3 has 12 residues. The ends were cut back, 4 bases at V and 5 bases at J, with 11 bases in the middle. The CDR3 region is CAWNTGQTEAFF. The CDR3 region has the DNA TGTGCCTGGAACACAGGTCAGACTGAAGCTTTCTTT.

A single count supports this clone. The V gene is TRBV19, the J gene TRBJ2-7; 7 nucleotides line up with TRBD1. The germline V gene has CDR1 LNHDA and CDR2 SQIVND (reference sequence). The CDR3 length is 13 residues. V trimming: 7 bases; J trimming: 0 bases; junction bases outside the gene matches: 3. The CDR3 protein is CASNPGGSYEQYF. The CDR3 DNA is TGTGCCAGTAACCCAGGGGGCTCCTACGAGCAGTACTTC.

The chain links TRBV28 to TRBJ1-5, with 9 bases lining up with TRBD1. Germline trimming cut 5 bases from V and 7 bases from J; bases unmatched to any gene: 6. The CDR3 sequence is 14 residues long. Germline loops: CDR1 MDHEN, CDR2 SYDVKM. The CDR3, as DNA: TGTGCCAGCAGTGAGGACAGGGGTGAGCAGCCCCAGCATTTT. Protein product: CASSEDRGEQPQHF.

This CDR3 is CASSGHRDRGQIKEQYF. In DNA, the CDR3 is TGTGCCAGCAGCGGGCACCGGGACAGGGGACAGATTAAAGAGCAGTACTTC. The gene calls are TRBV21-1 and TRBJ2-7; the table calls TRBD1, which could not be checked here. TRBV21-1 is flagged as a pseudogene. The CDR3 spans 17 residues.

The J gene is TRBJ2-7, the V gene TRBV6-5; D may be TRBD1 (6 bases). Per the germline V gene, CDR1 is MNHEY and CDR2 is SVGAGI. Trimming shortened V by 4 bases and J by 0 bases, and 10 bases separated the two germline ends. The length of the CDR3 is 14 residues. This CDR3 reads CASSWTAVSYEQYF. The CDR3 bases are TGTGCCAGCAGTTGGACAGCCGTCTCCTACGAGCAGTACTTC.

The genes are TRBV6-5 and TRBJ2-7; 7 bases line up with TRBD1. Per the germline V gene, CDR1 is MNHEY and CDR2 is SVGAGI. V lost 7 bases, J lost 3 bases, and 6 bases stayed unmatched. The CDR3 totals 13 residues. In DNA, the CDR3 is TGTGCCAGCATCTTAACAGGGGTCTACGAGCAGTACTTC. This encodes CASILTGVYEQYF.

This clone is a singleton in its sample. J is TRBJ1-4 and V is TRBV7-9; possibly TRBD1 for D (5 bases). Per the germline V gene, CDR1 is SEHNR and CDR2 is FQNEAQ (reference sequence). The CDR3 spans 15 residues. Between the trimmed V and J ends, which lost 4 bases and 11 bases, there was a span of 20 bases. This CDR3 is CASSSQGGGIRKLFF. CDR3 bases: TGTGCCAGCAGCTCCCAGGGAGGTGGGATTAGGAAACTGTTTTTT.

This clone has only one observation. The V gene is TRBV30, the J gene TRBJ1-2, with TRBD1 as a possible D gene (5 bases). The CDR3 has 13 residues. The germline CDR1 and CDR2 sequences are GTSNPN and SVGIG (reference sequence). V was pared by 1 base and J by 4 bases, with 10 bases between. The CDR3 DNA reads as TGTGCCTGGAGTGGACAGTCTTTCTATGGCTACACCTTC. Its protein product is CAWSGQSFYGYTF.

The rearrangement links TRBV12-5 to TRBJ1-2; D is unresolved. The length of the CDR3 is 11 residues. CDR1 is LGHNT, CDR2 FRNRAP, per germline. Trimming pared 7 bases from V and 5 bases from J, leaving 8 bases between. The CDR3 sequence: CASVLRYGYTF. CDR3 bases: TGTGCTAGTGTCCTCCGGTATGGCTACACCTTC.

This chain links TRBV6-5 with TRBJ1-4, with a tentative D call TRBD1 (6 bases). The ends were cut back, 10 bases at V and 8 bases at J, with 17 bases in the middle. CDR1 and CDR2 from the germline V gene are MNHEY and SVGAGI. The CDR3 is 13 residues long. The CDR3 DNA reads TGTGCCACTATGACAGGATGGGGAGAAAAACTGTTTTTT. Amino acids: CATMTGWGEKLFF.

The chain uses TRBV2 and TRBJ1-6; D call uncertain. V dropped 6 bases and J dropped 0 bases, with 12 bases sitting between them. The CDR3 sequence is 16 residues long. The V gene's germline CDR1 is SNHLY and CDR2 FYNNEI. CDR3 in amino acids: CASRIGRSSYNSPLHF. As DNA, the CDR3 is TGTGCCAGCAGGATAGGGAGGAGCTCCTATAATTCACCCCTCCACTTT.

V usage is TRBV25-1 and J usage is TRBJ1-1, with 9 bases fitting TRBD1. The germline V gene encodes CDR1 MGHDK and CDR2 SYGVNS. V shed 6 bases, J shed 3 bases, and the junction held 8 bases outside the gene matches. The CDR3 is made up of 15 amino acids. DNA for the CDR3: TGTGCCAGCAGCAATACAGGGGGCGGGTACACTGAAGCTTTCTTT. This translates into CASSNTGGGYTEAFF.

This sequence joins TRBV29-1 and TRBJ2-3; tentatively, D is TRBD1 (5 bases). The CDR3 is made up of 13 amino acids. Per germline, CDR1 SQVTM and CDR2 ANQGSEA. Deletions cut 5 bases from V and 2 bases from J, with 11 bases between. The CDR3 spells CSVSGHYTDTQYF. Written as DNA, the CDR3 is TGCAGCGTTTCAGGACACTACACAGATACGCAGTATTTT.

The rearrangement links TRBV5-1 to TRBJ2-7; D gene ambiguous. V was trimmed by 0 bases and J by 3 bases, leaving 7 bases between them. Germline V gene data show CDR1 as SGHRS and CDR2 as YFSETQ. The CDR3 is 13 residues long. Written as DNA, the CDR3 is TGCGCCAGCAGCTTGGATTCCGGCTACGAGCAGTACTTC. Its protein product is CASSLDSGYEQYF.

This chain links TRBV19 with TRBJ2-6; D is perhaps TRBD2 (6 bases). The CDR3 consists of 15 residues. Germline V lookup: CDR1 LNHDA, CDR2 SQIVND (reference sequence). V was shortened by 7 bases and J by 0 bases, with 10 bases between the two germline ends. The CDR3 nucleotides read TGTGCCAGTATGGGACTTCCCTCTGGGGCCAACGTCCTGACTTTC. It encodes CASMGLPSGANVLTF.

The chain carries TRBV4-1 and TRBJ2-7, with 7 bases matching TRBD1. V dropped 1 base and J dropped 4; count of bases not matched to a gene: 10. Germline-derived CDR1 and CDR2 are MGHRA and YSYEKL. The CDR3 loop spans 16 amino acids. The CDR3, as DNA: TGCGCCAGCAGCCAAGCCTCGGGACAGACTTTATACGAGCAGTACTTC. Protein sequence: CASSQASGQTLYEQYF.

The chain couples TRBV11-2 to TRBJ2-1; 8 positions agree with TRBD1. Germline values: CDR1 SGHAT, CDR2 FQNNGV. Trimming cost V 10 bases and J 8 bases; bases outside gene matches: 10. This CDR3 has 13 residues. The CDR3 sequence: CATKQGVMDEQFF. CDR3 nucleotides: TGTGCCACAAAACAGGGGGTTATGGATGAGCAGTTCTTC.

The gene calls are TRBV2 and TRBJ2-7, with D perhaps matching TRBD1 (5 bases). Trimming shortened V by 9 bases and J by 5 bases, and 17 bases separated the two germline ends. The CDR3 runs to 13 residues. CDR1 is SNHLY, CDR2 FYNNEI, per germline. CDR3: CASRQPVLDEQYF. The DNA of the CDR3 is TGTGCCAGTAGACAGCCCGTTCTGGACGAGCAGTACTTC.

The rearrangement uses TRBV5-1 and TRBJ1-1, with a tentative D call TRBD1 (5 bases). Per the germline V gene, CDR1 is SGHRS and CDR2 is YFSETQ. The CDR3 contains 16 residues. V lost 0 bases to trimming and J lost 5 bases, with 17 bases between them. The CDR3 sequence is CASSLEGFQGVTEAFF. DNA for the CDR3: TGCGCCAGCAGCTTGGAAGGGTTTCAGGGTGTGACTGAAGCTTTCTTT. Based on the CDR3 plus reference TRBV5-1 and TRBJ1-1, the full variable domain is KAGVTQTPRYLIKTRGQQVTLSCSPISGHRSVSWYQQTPGQGLQFLFEYFSETQRNKGNFPGRFSGRQFSNSRSEMNVSTLELGDSALYLCASSLEGFQGVTEAFFGQGTRLTVV.

V usage is TRBV7-9 and J usage is TRBJ2-1; D possibly matches TRBD1 or TRBD2 (7 bases each). The germline V gene encodes CDR1 SEHNR and CDR2 FQNEAQ (reference sequence). CDR3 length: 13 amino acids. V gave up 8 bases and J gave up 8 bases, with 16 bases separating them. The chain's CDR3 is CASSRGGFDEQFF. The DNA of the CDR3 is TGTGCCAGCTCCAGGGGGGGATTCGATGAGCAGTTCTTC. Filled out from reference TRBV7-9 and TRBJ2-1, the complete variable domain reads DTGVSQNPRHKITKRGQNVTFRCDPISEHNRLYWYRQTLGQGPEFLTYFQNEAQLEKSRLLSDRFSAERPKGSFSTLEIQRTEQGDSAMYLCASSRGGFDEQFFGPGTRLTVL.

The chain joins TRBV4-1 to TRBJ2-2; 16 positions match TRBD2. After removal of 1 base from V and 4 bases from J, the junction contained 9 bases not matched to a gene. Per germline, CDR1 MGHRA and CDR2 YSYEKL. The CDR3 covers 20 residues. CDR3 in amino acids: CASSQVPGLAGGVLTGELFF. Here the CDR3 DNA reads TGCGCCAGCAGCCAAGTTCCGGGACTAGCGGGAGGGGTCCTCACCGGGGAGCTGTTTTTT.

J is TRBJ1-1 and V is TRBV19; TRBD1 is a possible D gene (5 bases). V was pared by 7 bases and J by 4 bases, with 16 bases between. Germline CDR1 LNHDA, CDR2 SQIVND (reference sequence). The CDR3 length is 14 residues. CDR3 sequence: CASIARVRATEAFF. The CDR3 DNA reads as TGTGCCAGTATTGCCAGGGTGAGAGCCACTGAAGCTTTCTTT. Full variable domain (remainder filled in from reference TRBV19 and TRBJ1-1): DGGITQSPKYLFRKEGQNVTLSCEQNLNHDAMYWYRQDPGQGLRLIYYSQIVNDFQKGDIAEGYSVSREKKESFPLTVTSAQKNPTAFYLCASIARVRATEAFFGQGTRLTVV.

This clone was counted a few times. The CDR3 sequence is CASSPVDRINEKLFF. CDR3 nucleotide sequence: TGTGCCAGCAGCCCAGTGGACAGAATAAATGAAAAACTGTTTTTT. The chain employs TRBV7-3 and TRBJ1-4; perhaps TRBD1 as D (6 bases). The V end was cut by 5 bases, the J end by 5 bases, with 15 bases between. The CDR3 length is 15 residues. Germline loops: CDR1 SGHTA, CDR2 FQGTGA.

The genes are TRBV19 and TRBJ1-5; D gene unclear. V lost 5 bases to trimming and J lost 7 bases, with 18 bases between them. The CDR3 loop spans 15 amino acids. CDR1 and CDR2 from the germline V gene are LNHDA and SQIVND (reference sequence). CDR3 nucleotide sequence: TGTGCCAGTAGTCCACAGCGGGAACTAGGGCAGCCCCAGCATTTT. This sequence encodes CASSPQRELGQPQHF.

This chain connects TRBV12-5 to TRBJ2-2; D ambiguous. Between the trimmed V and J ends, which lost 5 bases and 4 bases, there was a span of 8 bases. The CDR3 loop spans 13 amino acids. CDR1 and CDR2 (germline): LGHNT, FRNRAP. The CDR3 DNA reads TGTGCTAGTGGTCCCTACGGCACCGGGGAGCTGTTTTTT. This encodes CASGPYGTGELFF. The full variable domain, rest sourced from reference TRBV12-5 and TRBJ2-2, is DARVTQTPRHKVTEMGQEVTMRCQPILGHNTVFWYRQTMMQGLELLAYFRNRAPLDDSGMPKDRFSAEMPDATLATLKIQPSEPRDSAVYFCASGPYGTGELFFGEGSRLTVL.

The chain couples TRBV10-3 to TRBJ2-1; 7 nucleotides line up with TRBD1. The CDR3 loop spans 13 amino acids. Germline-derived CDR1 and CDR2 are ENHRY and SYGVKD. The V gene end was trimmed by 6 bases and the J gene end by 8 bases; junction bases not matched to a gene: 7. CDR3 residues: CAISARQGDEQFF. CDR3 DNA sequence: TGTGCCATCAGCGCTAGACAGGGAGATGAGCAGTTCTTC.